This TCR beta chain was obtained from a study of T cell responses to AZD1222 COVID-19 vaccine. General study findings and limits: Repertoire sampling was restricted to post-peak T cell response timepoints. Breadth and depth of Spike-specific TCRs rose after two AZD1222 doses.

Germline CDR1 SGHRS, CDR2 YFSETQ. Trimming shortened V by 4 bases and J by 4 bases, and 17 bases separated the two germline ends. The CDR3 is made up of 15 amino acids. The repertoire was sequenced with immunoSEQ multiplex PCR; TCRdb's copy has only in-frame clones and lacks some. The top ten hold approximately 5.7% of the sample, which has about 140,000 clones, 70% to 90% seen once. To note about this clone: Its antigen is unknown.

The sequencing here drew on peripheral blood, taken on day 0 of AZD1222 vaccination. This clonotype was obtained from an adult in good health. The rearrangement uses TRBV5-1 and TRBJ1-1, with a weak D call TRBD1 (6 bases). CDR3 nucleotides: TGCGCCAGCAGCGGACCGGGACATCGGACCACTGAAGCTTTCTTT. Residues: CASSGPGHRTTEAFF.